The rows below give T cell receptor beta chains drawn from one sample of a study of cytomegalovirus exposure and HLA in healthy donors. TCRdb's copy holds only in-frame clones and misses some; the assay was immunoSEQ multiplex PCR. The sample lists around 190,000 clones, about 78% occurring once. The sequenced material came from PBMCs. Receptors originate from a woman aged 30 to 39 in good health and CMV-seronegative. CDR3s include the opening cysteine and the closing phenylalanine or tryptophan. Each record gives: clone size, V gene, D gene, J gene, CDR3 DNA, CDR3 protein. The D gene is left open where the match is weak. Expanded clones get a size class; other rows say once, few or many, or leave the size out.

clone size: NA; V gene: TRBV5-1; D gene: NA; J gene: TRBJ2-2; CDR3 DNA: TGCGCCAGCAGCTTGGTGGTCAGCGACACCGGGGAGCTGTTTTTT; CDR3 protein: CASSLVVSDTGELFF
clone size: NA; V gene: TRBV6-6; D gene: TRBD1; J gene: TRBJ1-2; CDR3 DNA: TGTGCCAGCAGTTACTCGGGACAGGGTCACTATGGCTACACCTTC; CDR3 protein: CASSYSGQGHYGYTF
clone size: NA; V gene: TRBV4-1; D gene: NA; J gene: TRBJ1-4; CDR3 DNA: TGCGCCAGCAGCCAAGGCTCAACCGGGATTAATGAAAAACTGTTTTTT; CDR3 protein: CASSQGSTGINEKLFF
clone size: NA; V gene: TRBV21-1; D gene: NA; J gene: TRBJ2-1; CDR3 DNA: TGTGCCAGCAGCAAAGAGGGGGGCTCTAGACAGGGGGTAGATATCAGAAACAATGAGCAGTTCTTC; CDR3 protein: CASSKEGGSRQGVDIRNNEQFF
clone size: NA; V gene: TRBV10-1; D gene: NA; J gene: TRBJ1-3; CDR3 DNA: TGCGCCAGCAGTGAGTCTATACGGGGAAACACCATATATTTT; CDR3 protein: CASSESIRGNTIYF
clone size: NA; V gene: TRBV4-1; D gene: NA; J gene: TRBJ2-3; CDR3 DNA: TGCGCCAGCAGCCAATTCTCCGCCGGGGAAGATACGCAGTATTTT; CDR3 protein: CASSQFSAGEDTQYF
clone size: NA; V gene: TRBV4-1; D gene: NA; J gene: TRBJ2-5; CDR3 DNA: TGCGCCAGCAGCCAAGACAGCCAAGAGACCCAGTACTTC; CDR3 protein: CASSQDSQETQYF
clone size: once; V gene: TRBV5-6; D gene: NA; J gene: TRBJ2-7; CDR3 DNA: TGTGCCAGCGGCCTACAGGGTACCGAGCAGTACTTC; CDR3 protein: CASGLQGTEQYF
clone size: NA; V gene: TRBV30; D gene: NA; J gene: TRBJ1-4; CDR3 DNA: TGTGCCTGGGGACCCGGAGGAGTTGGTGAAAAACTGTTTTTT; CDR3 protein: CAWGPGGVGEKLFF
clone size: NA; V gene: TRBV5-6; D gene: TRBD1; J gene: TRBJ2-5; CDR3 DNA: TGTGCCAGCAGCCCAGAGGACAGGGATGGGGAGACCCAGTACTTC; CDR3 protein: CASSPEDRDGETQYF
clone size: few; V gene: TRBV4-1; D gene: NA; J gene: TRBJ1-4; CDR3 DNA: TGCGCCAGCAGCCTAGTCGGTGAAAAACTGTTTTTT; CDR3 protein: CASSLVGEKLFF
clone size: few; V gene: TRBV7-9; D gene: NA; J gene: TRBJ1-1; CDR3 DNA: TGTTCCAGCAGCTTAGTGGGGGCCCTGGTGACTGAAGCTTTCTTT; CDR3 protein: CSSSLVGALVTEAFF
clone size: NA; V gene: TRBV6-5; D gene: NA; J gene: TRBJ1-2; CDR3 DNA: TGTGCCAGCAGTTACTCGAAGGGGTTGTGGTTAGGCTACACCTTC; CDR3 protein: CASSYSKGLWLGYTF
clone size: NA; V gene: TRBV27; D gene: NA; J gene: TRBJ2-3; CDR3 DNA: TGTGCCAGCAGTTTTATACACTCTCGGGGTGGAAGCACAGATACGCAGTATTTT; CDR3 protein: CASSFIHSRGGSTDTQYF
clone size: NA; V gene: TRBV19; D gene: NA; J gene: TRBJ2-7; CDR3 DNA: TGTGCCAGTAGTCCTGGACGGGACTTAGCCTACGAGCAGTACTTC; CDR3 protein: CASSPGRDLAYEQYF
clone size: NA; V gene: TRBV2; D gene: TRBD1; J gene: TRBJ1-2; CDR3 DNA: TGTGCCAGCAGTGACCCGACGAGACAGGGCCCGGGCTATGGCTACACCTTC; CDR3 protein: CASSDPTRQGPGYGYTF
clone size: NA; V gene: TRBV10-3; D gene: TRBD1; J gene: TRBJ1-2; CDR3 DNA: TGTGCCATCACCGACAGGGGGGACTATGGCTACACCTTC; CDR3 protein: CAITDRGDYGYTF
clone size: NA; V gene: TRBV5-1; D gene: NA; J gene: TRBJ2-7; CDR3 DNA: TGCGCCAGCAGCCTACTGCGGCCCGGGGGAGAGCAGTACTTC; CDR3 protein: CASSLLRPGGEQYF
clone size: NA; V gene: TRBV7-8; D gene: TRBD1; J gene: TRBJ1-2; CDR3 DNA: TGTGCCAGCAGCTTCCTGACAGGGGGCGCGGAAGGCTACACCTTC; CDR3 protein: CASSFLTGGAEGYTF
clone size: NA; V gene: TRBV7-8; D gene: TRBD1; J gene: TRBJ2-1; CDR3 DNA: TGTGCCAGCAGCTTGCTCCGAACAGGGGGGAGTGAGCAGTTCTTC; CDR3 protein: CASSLLRTGGSEQFF
clone size: NA; V gene: TRBV29-1; D gene: NA; J gene: TRBJ2-3; CDR3 DNA: TGCAGCGTTGAAGTATCCGGCACAGATACGCAGTATTTT; CDR3 protein: CSVEVSGTDTQYF
clone size: NA; V gene: TRBV2; D gene: TRBD2; J gene: TRBJ2-1; CDR3 DNA: TGTGCCAGCAGTTACGTGGGAGGGCGTCGGAATGAGCAGTTCTTC; CDR3 protein: CASSYVGGRRNEQFF
clone size: NA; V gene: TRBV19; D gene: TRBD1; J gene: TRBJ1-2; CDR3 DNA: TGTGCCAGTAGTGGGACAGGTCCAGGAGGTAGCTATGGCTACACCTTC; CDR3 protein: CASSGTGPGGSYGYTF
clone size: NA; V gene: TRBV19; D gene: NA; J gene: TRBJ2-5; CDR3 DNA: TGTGCCAGTAGTATCTGGGCTAGGGGGGGGGAGACCCAGTACTTC; CDR3 protein: CASSIWARGGETQYF
clone size: NA; V gene: TRBV14; D gene: NA; J gene: TRBJ2-1; CDR3 DNA: TGTGCCAGCAGCCTCGTCGACAGTCTCATCAATGAGCAGTTCTTC; CDR3 protein: CASSLVDSLINEQFF
clone size: NA; V gene: TRBV6-5; D gene: TRBD1; J gene: TRBJ1-2; CDR3 DNA: TGTGCCAGCAGTTACCGGGACAGGGTTTTTCTTGGCTACACCTTC; CDR3 protein: CASSYRDRVFLGYTF
clone size: NA; V gene: TRBV4-1; D gene: NA; J gene: TRBJ2-1; CDR3 DNA: TGCGCCAGCAGCCAAACCCTCCGGAATGAGCAGTTCTTC; CDR3 protein: CASSQTLRNEQFF
clone size: NA; V gene: TRBV30; D gene: TRBD1; J gene: TRBJ2-1; CDR3 DNA: TGTGCGAAAGGGACAGGGGGGCTGAATGAGCAGTTCTTC; CDR3 protein: CAKGTGGLNEQFF
clone size: NA; V gene: TRBV5-1; D gene: TRBD2; J gene: TRBJ2-1; CDR3 DNA: TGCGCCAGCGATAGCGGGGGGGCCTACAATGAGCAGTTCTTC; CDR3 protein: CASDSGGAYNEQFF
clone size: once; V gene: TRBV2; D gene: NA; J gene: TRBJ2-3; CDR3 DNA: TGTGCCAGCAGTGGGTATAGCGCCACAGATACGCAGTATTTT; CDR3 protein: CASSGYSATDTQYF
clone size: NA; V gene: TRBV10-2; D gene: NA; J gene: TRBJ1-4; CDR3 DNA: TGCGCCAGCAGCCAGGGCGAAAAACTGTTTTTT; CDR3 protein: CASSQGEKLFF
clone size: NA; V gene: TRBV15; D gene: TRBD1; J gene: TRBJ2-2; CDR3 DNA: TGTGCCACCAGCTCTATTGACAGGGGGCCGACCGGGGAGCTGTTTTTT; CDR3 protein: CATSSIDRGPTGELFF
clone size: NA; V gene: TRBV28; D gene: NA; J gene: TRBJ2-3; CDR3 DNA: TGTGCCAGCAGTCCCCATACGACTCATCATACGCAGTATTTT; CDR3 protein: CASSPHTTHHTQYF
clone size: once; V gene: TRBV27; D gene: NA; J gene: TRBJ1-3; CDR3 DNA: TGTGCCAGCAGTCCCTTGGCAGGGGCTGTTATGGGAAACACCATATATTTT; CDR3 protein: CASSPLAGAVMGNTIYF
clone size: few; V gene: TRBV4-1; D gene: TRBD1; J gene: TRBJ1-2; CDR3 DNA: TGCGCCAGCAGCCTCCTTCCGGGACAGATCTATGGCTACACCTTC; CDR3 protein: CASSLLPGQIYGYTF
clone size: NA; V gene: TRBV9; D gene: TRBD1; J gene: TRBJ2-2; CDR3 DNA: TGTGCCAGCAGCGTAGCTATCCAGGGGGCTTCGGGCGGGGAGCTGTTTTTT; CDR3 protein: CASSVAIQGASGGELFF
clone size: NA; V gene: TRBV10-3; D gene: TRBD1; J gene: TRBJ1-2; CDR3 DNA: TGTGCCATCAGTCAGGACAGGGGAAATGGCTACACCTTC; CDR3 protein: CAISQDRGNGYTF
clone size: NA; V gene: TRBV5-6; D gene: NA; J gene: TRBJ1-4; CDR3 DNA: TGTGCCAGCAGCTGGCAGGGGACCTTTAATGAAAAACTGTTTTTT; CDR3 protein: CASSWQGTFNEKLFF
clone size: NA; V gene: TRBV19; D gene: NA; J gene: TRBJ2-3; CDR3 DNA: TGTGCCAGTAGCCCCCGCCGACAGTATACGCAGTATTTT; CDR3 protein: CASSPRRQYTQYF
clone size: NA; V gene: TRBV10-3; D gene: TRBD1; J gene: TRBJ1-2; CDR3 DNA: TGTGCCATCAGTGACCGGGACAGGGGGCTGGATGGCTACACCTTC; CDR3 protein: CAISDRDRGLDGYTF
clone size: few; V gene: TRBV9; D gene: NA; J gene: TRBJ1-2; CDR3 DNA: TGTGCCAGCAGCGCCGGCTCGGGGGGTGGTTATGGCTACACCTTC; CDR3 protein: CASSAGSGGGYGYTF
clone size: NA; V gene: TRBV9; D gene: TRBD2; J gene: TRBJ2-1; CDR3 DNA: TGTGCCAGCAGCCCGGGAGGCCCCCCTAATGAGCAGTTCTTC; CDR3 protein: CASSPGGPPNEQFF
clone size: NA; V gene: TRBV27; D gene: NA; J gene: TRBJ1-5; CDR3 DNA: TGTGCCAGCAGTTTAGGGAGGGGGAGGCCCCAGCATTTT; CDR3 protein: CASSLGRGRPQHF
clone size: once; V gene: TRBV7-8; D gene: NA; J gene: TRBJ2-5; CDR3 DNA: TGTGCCAGCAGCTTACGGGCAGGGTGGCAAGAGACCCAGTACTTC; CDR3 protein: CASSLRAGWQETQYF
clone size: few; V gene: TRBV19; D gene: NA; J gene: TRBJ1-2; CDR3 DNA: TGTGCCAGTAGTATCGGGGGGACCACTAACTATGGCTACACCTTC; CDR3 protein: CASSIGGTTNYGYTF
clone size: few; V gene: TRBV7-9; D gene: TRBD1; J gene: TRBJ1-4; CDR3 DNA: TGTGCCAGCAGCCCTGGGACAGGGAATGAAAAACTGTTTTTT; CDR3 protein: CASSPGTGNEKLFF
clone size: NA; V gene: TRBV10-1; D gene: NA; J gene: TRBJ2-7; CDR3 DNA: TGCGCCAGCAGTGTAGGTCAGGGCTACGAGCAGTACTTC; CDR3 protein: CASSVGQGYEQYF
clone size: few; V gene: TRBV2; D gene: TRBD2; J gene: TRBJ2-7; CDR3 DNA: TGTGCCAGCAAGGGACTAGCCCTTCAAGAGCAGTACTTC; CDR3 protein: CASKGLALQEQYF
clone size: NA; V gene: TRBV7-9; D gene: NA; J gene: TRBJ2-2; CDR3 DNA: TGTGCCAGCAGCCGGACTCCGAACACCGGGGAGCTGTTTTTT; CDR3 protein: CASSRTPNTGELFF
clone size: NA; V gene: TRBV13; D gene: NA; J gene: TRBJ1-1; CDR3 DNA: TGTGCCAGCAGCTTAGGAGACGGGGGGGGAATGAATGAAGCTTTCTTT; CDR3 protein: CASSLGDGGGMNEAFF